This entry features one T cell receptor beta chain sequence. What it binds is unknown. These data originate in a study of cytomegalovirus exposure and HLA in healthy donors. Overall study results and limits: The authors later found HLA-associated TCR beta chains more clonally expanded than equally common others. Among CMV-associated TCR beta chains, most appeared HLA-restricted in a later analysis.

The V and J ends lost 4 bases and 5 bases, in that order; junction bases with no gene match: 4. This CDR3 spans 12 amino acids. Germline assignment: CDR1 SQVTM and CDR2 ANQGSEA. The PCR ran on 60 Vbeta and 13 Jbeta primers. TCRdb keeps only in-frame clones here, not all; method: immunoSEQ multiplex PCR. This sample yields roughly 170,000 clones, of which approximately 84% are seen a single time; 4.8% belongs to the top ten. Sequencing was performed on PBMCs. The TCR sequence derives from a girl aged 10 to 17 in good health and CMV-seropositive. V is TRBV29-1 and J is TRBJ1-1; TRBD1 aligns across 7 bases. CDR3 sequence: CSVANRGTEAFF. DNA of the CDR3: TGCAGCGTTGCGAACAGGGGAACTGAAGCTTTCTTT.